Listed below are T cell receptor beta chains from one sample, sequenced in a study of persistence of HIV-infected CD4 T cells. Assay: immunoSEQ multiplex PCR; the TCRdb copy retains only in-frame clones and omits some. The sample includes fewer than 35,000 clones, over 80% seen only once; the top ten take around 6%. No antigen has been assigned to these receptors. The sequenced sample was CD4+ T cells sorted from PBMCs after approximately 19-hour stimulation, obtained from a patient who received antiretroviral therapy. Every receptor here comes from an adult woman with HIV who was CMV-seropositive. The conserved cysteine and the conserved F or W are not part of the CDR3 here. The order of the fields is V gene, CDR3 protein.

TRBV19	ASSPGQGAAETQY
TRBV28	ASSLTGEGEKLF
TRBV29-1	SVQRGAGNTIY
TRBV19	ASRDRELTDTQY
TRBV15	ATSSGGPGGYSPLH
TRBV30	AWKLNTEAF
TRBV6-1	ASSAQQGISLSYEQY
TRBV7-8	ATGLTGLSGANVLT
TRBV24-1	ATSDFPPNYGYT
TRBV27	ASSWGGGGNQPQH
TRBV12-3/TRBV12-4	ASSASVAETQY
TRBV19	ASNLDRGQSGNNQPQH
TRBV12-3/TRBV12-4	ASSLGGEQPQH
TRBV7-9	ASGGQGAQPQH
TRBV18	ASSPDIANTGELF
TRBV6-5	ASSYGAGETQY
TRBV11-3	ASSSLGTMNTEAF
TRBV6-1	ASSDDSPSIYGYT
TRBV5-6	ASSHPPTGSWETQY
TRBV25-1	ASSAGGGRQKETQY
TRBV19	ASSGRQNYGYT
TRBV5-5	ASSLGGALPYGYT
TRBV18	ASSPDRAGELF
TRBV10-3	AISEGIDLGGAGETQY
TRBV6-5	ASSPHRGNEQY
TRBV5-8	ASSFLGIEGVQPQH
TRBV7-2	ASSSPPGNTEAF
TRBV3-1/TRBV3-2	ASSQDLTGNQPQH
TRBV10-3	AISESGGANTYEQY
TRBV7-2	ASTSGVYNEQF
TRBV3-1/TRBV3-2	ASSRTDPYGYT
TRBV7-8	ASSFQDSSYEQY
TRBV5-1	ASSFRGRGRDEQF
TRBV7-9	ASSFGRTVRQETQY
TRBV5-1	ASSQTMNTEAF
TRBV29-1	SVADTHTEAF
TRBV18	ASSRQEGLPESLY
TRBV19	ASSMASEAF